Presented here are 27 T cell receptor beta chains from one specimen sequenced in a study of shared clonotypes between healthy human individuals. Assay used: immunoSEQ multiplex PCR; TCRdb lists only in-frame clones, some missing. Among about 480,000 clones listed, around 79% were seen once. The sample was PBMCs. These receptors came from a woman aged 35 to 49 in good health. Some clones in this sample may be carry-over from other donors' samples.

The chain links TRBV6-1 to TRBJ2-1; 7 positions match TRBD1. Germline V gene data show CDR1 as MNHNS and CDR2 as SASEGT. There are 18 residues in the CDR3. Losses at the gene ends were 0 bases for V and 8 bases for J; bases not matched to a gene: 16. In DNA, the CDR3 is TGTGCCAGCAGTGAAGCGCTTCGTCACAGGGGCCTTTCTTATGAGCAGTTCTTC. Its translation is CASSEALRHRGLSYEQFF.

The CDR3 loop is CASSLGGGQSYNSPLHF. As DNA, the CDR3 is TGTGCCAGCAGCTTAGGCGGGGGACAGAGTTATAATTCACCCCTCCACTTT. This sequence joins TRBV7-2 and TRBJ1-6, with 7 bases matching TRBD1. V was pared by 1 base and J by 4 bases, with 7 bases of the junction left unmatched. The germline V gene encodes CDR1 SGHTA and CDR2 FQGNSA. The CDR3 consists of 17 residues.

The chain's CDR3 is CASSQERRGSSYNEQFF. In DNA form, the CDR3 reads TGTGCCAGCAGCCAAGAGAGACGGGGGAGCTCCTACAATGAGCAGTTCTTC. V usage is TRBV4-2 and J usage is TRBJ2-1; TRBD2 is a possible D gene (6 bases). Germline V CDR1 and CDR2: LGHNA, YNFKEQ. This CDR3 contains 17 residues. V shed 0 bases and J shed 0 bases, with 12 bases lying between them.

The CDR3 reads CASSLSRTSGSGETQYF. The DNA of the CDR3 is TGTGCCAGCAGTTTATCCCGGACTAGCGGGAGCGGAGAGACCCAGTACTTC. J is TRBJ2-5 and V is TRBV28, with 13 bases aligning to TRBD2. J gave up 4 bases and V 1 base, and 6 bases lay outside the gene matches. Germline V gene sequence: CDR1 MDHEN, CDR2 SYDVKM. This CDR3 contains 17 residues.

The J gene is TRBJ2-1, the V gene TRBV7-2; TRBD1 matches at 7 bases. Trimming took 1 base from V and 9 from J; bases not matched to a gene: 6. Germline V gives CDR1 SGHTA, CDR2 FQGNSA. The CDR3 spans 14 residues. The CDR3 reads CASSLDRGQGEQFF. The CDR3 nucleotides are TGTGCCAGCAGCTTAGACAGGGGTCAGGGTGAGCAGTTCTTC.

V is TRBV2 and J is TRBJ2-1, with 14 bases aligning to TRBD2. In germline, CDR1 is SNHLY, CDR2 FYNNEI. J gave up 1 base and V 5 bases, and 1 base lay outside the gene matches. The length of the CDR3 is 16 residues. The chain's CDR3 is CASSRLAGGSYNEQFF. The CDR3 DNA is TGTGCCAGCAGTCGACTAGCGGGAGGGTCCTACAATGAGCAGTTCTTC.

This rearrangement joins TRBV11-2 to TRBJ2-4, with D perhaps assigned TRBD1 or TRBD2 (5 bases each). Germline lookup yields CDR1 SGHAT and CDR2 FQNNGV. V lost 7 bases to trimming and J lost 8 bases, with 18 bases between them. There are 14 residues in the CDR3. CDR3 protein: CASTEMRGLHIQYF. CDR3 sequence (DNA): TGTGCCAGCACCGAAATGAGGGGCTTGCACATTCAGTACTTC. Full variable domain (rest looked up from reference TRBV11-2 and TRBJ2-4): EAGVAQSPRYKIIEKRQSVAFWCNPISGHATLYWYQQILGQGPKLLIQFQNNGVVDDSQLPKDRFSAERLKGVDSTLKIQPAKLEDSAVYLCASTEMRGLHIQYFGAGTRLSVL.

J is TRBJ2-1 and V is TRBV7-3; 11 bases are shared with TRBD1. V dropped 4 bases and J dropped 8; count of bases not matched to a gene: 10. Germline V lookup: CDR1 SGHTA, CDR2 FQGTGA. This CDR3 has 16 amino acids. CDR3: CASSSSPGQGVDEQFF. CDR3 coding DNA: TGTGCCAGCAGCTCGTCCCCGGGACAGGGGGTCGATGAGCAGTTCTTC.

Comments on this clone: Since a far larger clone is one base different, this is likely a read error. The J gene is TRBJ2-3, the V gene TRBV2, with unresolved D. From germline, CDR1 is SNHLY and CDR2 FYNNEI. The CDR3 is 9 residues long. Trimming cost V 6 bases and J 10 bases, with 5 bases left between them. CDR3 amino acids: CASSGPQYF. For the CDR3, the DNA is TGTGCCAGCAGCGGTCCGCAGTATTTT.

Points on this clone: A read error is possible here, since a much larger clone lies one base away. This chain links TRBV6-1 with TRBJ2-3; no firm D call. Germline V lookup: CDR1 MNHNS, CDR2 SASEGT. This CDR3 is 14 amino acids long. V lost 4 bases and J lost 0, with 8 bases in between. CDR3 sequence: CASSVSRSTDTQYF. The CDR3 DNA sequence: TGTGCCAGCAGTGTTAGCAGGAGCACAGATACGCAGTATTTT.

This chain connects TRBV5-1 to TRBJ1-1; 9 bases are a match to TRBD1. CDR3 length equals 15 residues. Trimming took 3 bases from V and 4 from J; bases not matched to a gene: 7. Germline CDR1 and CDR2: SGHRS and YFSETQ. The CDR3 DNA follows: TGCGCCAGCAGCTGGCGGACAGGGGTAGGCACTGAAGCTTTCTTT. Translation: CASSWRTGVGTEAFF.

The chain is built from TRBV30 and TRBJ1-2; D is ambiguous. The V end was cut by 8 bases, the J end by 7 bases, with 26 bases between. CDR1 and CDR2 from the germline V gene are GTSNPN and SVGIG (reference sequence). The CDR3 is made up of 15 amino acids. The CDR3 region is CAAISLPLRVPGYTF. CDR3 sequence (DNA): TGTGCCGCCATTTCGCTCCCCTTACGGGTCCCTGGCTACACCTTC.

The chain combines TRBV30 with TRBJ1-1; D is unresolved. Germline V gives CDR1 GTSNPN, CDR2 SVGIG (reference sequence). This CDR3 has 14 residues. Deletions cut 2 bases from V and 0 bases from J, with 10 bases between. For the CDR3, the DNA is TGTGCCTGGAGTAAGGGCCCAATGAACACTGAAGCTTTCTTT. Amino acid sequence: CAWSKGPMNTEAFF.

Notes on this clone: Other DNA sequences of this sample code for an identical CDR3. The chain combines TRBV29-1 with TRBJ2-5; no clear D. The CDR3 spans 12 residues. Germline V gene data show CDR1 as SQVTM and CDR2 as ANQGSEA. Deletions cut 2 bases from V and 4 bases from J, with 8 bases between. Here the CDR3 reads CSVEPLGETQYF. CDR3 coding DNA: TGCAGCGTTGAACCCCTAGGAGAGACCCAGTACTTC. Together with reference TRBV29-1 and TRBJ2-5, the CDR3 gives the full variable domain: SAVISQKPSRDICQRGTSLTIQCQVDSQVTMMFWYRQQPGQSLTLIATANQGSEATYESGFVIDKFPISRPNLTFSTLTVSNMSPEDSSIYLCSVEPLGETQYFGPGTRLLVL.

This chain connects TRBV19 to TRBJ1-5; 7 nucleotides line up with TRBD1. Germline V lookup: CDR1 LNHDA, CDR2 SQIVND (reference sequence). The trim removed 6 bases at V and 0 bases at J, leaving 8 bases unmatched. This CDR3 has 16 residues. The CDR3 bases are TGTGCCAGTAGCACCCGAGGACAGGATAGCAATCAGCCCCAGCATTTT. It specifies CASSTRGQDSNQPQHF.

J is TRBJ2-3 and V is TRBV7-2; perhaps D is TRBD1 or TRBD2 (5 bases each). Deletions cut 1 base from V and 0 bases from J, with 8 bases between. Germline assignment: CDR1 SGHTA and CDR2 FQGNSA. The CDR3 runs to 15 residues. The CDR3 reads CASSLEGRSTDTQYF. The DNA for the CDR3 is TGTGCCAGCAGCTTAGAGGGACGTAGCACAGATACGCAGTATTTT.

This clone has only a few counts. The chain carries TRBV19 and TRBJ2-7; 9 nucleotides line up with TRBD1. This CDR3 region has 14 residues. Germline V gives CDR1 LNHDA, CDR2 SQIVND (reference sequence). V lost 2 bases, J lost 6 bases, and 5 bases stayed unmatched. CDR3 residues: CASSIKSDRGEQYF. DNA of the CDR3: TGTGCCAGTAGTATAAAGTCGGACAGGGGCGAGCAGTACTTC. Full variable domain (remainder filled in from reference TRBV19 and TRBJ2-7): DGGITQSPKYLFRKEGQNVTLSCEQNLNHDAMYWYRQDPGQGLRLIYYSQIVNDFQKGDIAEGYSVSREKKESFPLTVTSAQKNPTAFYLCASSIKSDRGEQYFGPGTRLTVT.

This sequence joins TRBV11-2 and TRBJ2-7; no firm D call. The CDR3 consists of 15 residues. The germline V gene encodes CDR1 SGHAT and CDR2 FQNNGV. Trimming stripped 1 base from V and 2 bases from J, with 12 bases between. CDR3 residues: CASSLVRTGTYEQYF. Written as DNA, the CDR3 is TGTGCCAGCAGCTTAGTACGTACCGGCACCTACGAGCAGTACTTC.

The chain is built from TRBV18 and TRBJ1-2; D may be TRBD1 (5 bases). CDR1 and CDR2 from the germline V gene are KGHSH and LQKENI. The CDR3 has 16 residues. The germline V and J ends were trimmed by 6 bases and 6 bases, with 23 bases remaining between them. The CDR3 coding sequence is TGTGCCAGCTCCCCGCTCAGGGACTTTTTTGGGGATGGCTACACCTTC. The encoded protein is CASSPLRDFFGDGYTF. Drawing the rest from reference TRBV18 and TRBJ1-2, the complete variable domain is NAGVMQNPRHLVRRRGQEARLRCSPMKGHSHVYWYRQLPEEGLKFMVYLQKENIIDESGMPKERFSAEFPKEGPSILRIQQVVRGDSAAYFCASSPLRDFFGDGYTFGSGTRLTVV.

The chain has TRBV5-1 and TRBJ2-5; no definite D call. The CDR3 spans 12 residues. Per the germline V gene, CDR1 is SGHRS and CDR2 is YFSETQ. Trimming stripped 5 bases from V and 0 bases from J, with 5 bases between. This chain's CDR3 is CASRLYQETQYF. The CDR3 nucleotides read TGCGCCAGCAGGTTGTACCAAGAGACCCAGTACTTC.

The rearrangement joins TRBV19 to TRBJ1-5; unclear D gene. The CDR3 runs to 13 residues. The germline CDR1 and CDR2 sequences are LNHDA and SQIVND (reference sequence). Between the trimmed V and J ends, which lost 7 bases and 1 base, there was a span of 8 bases. CDR3 bases: TGTGCCAGTACCGGAAGAAGCAATCAGCCCCAGCATTTT. This sequence encodes CASTGRSNQPQHF.

The gene calls are TRBV30 and TRBJ1-4, with TRBD1 identical over 8 bases. V was clipped by 1 base and J by 8 bases; unmatched bases: 9. CDR1 and CDR2 (germline): GTSNPN, SVGIG (reference sequence). The CDR3 consists of 15 residues. CDR3 in DNA: TGTGCCTGGAGTGGGATGACAGGGGTGGGGGAAAAACTGTTTTTT. Its protein product is CAWSGMTGVGEKLFF. Together with reference TRBV30 and TRBJ1-4, the CDR3 gives the full variable domain: SQTIHQWPATLVQPVGSPLSLECTVEGTSNPNLYWYRQAAGRGLQLLFYSVGIGQISSEVPQNLSASRPQDRQFILSSKKLLLSDSGFYLCAWSGMTGVGEKLFFGSGTQLSVL.

The CDR3 DNA reads TGCAGCGTCCAGAGGGGGCCGAGCACAGATACGCAGTATTTT. This codes for CSVQRGPSTDTQYF. J is TRBJ2-3 and V is TRBV29-1; 7 nucleotides line up with TRBD1. The V segment lost 6 bases and the J segment 0 bases; nucleotides outside the gene matches: 6. The CDR3 is made up of 14 amino acids. Germline CDR1 is SQVTM and CDR2 is ANQGSEA.

The chain links TRBV10-3 to TRBJ2-7; D possibly uses TRBD1 or TRBD2 (6 bases each). Trimming left V 0 bases short and J 0 bases short, with 9 bases between. This CDR3 has 15 amino acids. CDR1 and CDR2 from the germline V gene are ENHRY and SYGVKD. CDR3 amino acids: CAISESWGASYEQYF. The CDR3 region has the DNA TGTGCCATCAGTGAGTCGTGGGGGGCCTCCTACGAGCAGTACTTC.

The J gene is TRBJ2-1, the V gene TRBV15, with D uncertain. In germline, CDR1 is LNHNV, CDR2 YYDKDF (reference sequence). Trimming removed 3 bases from V and 5 bases from J, with 23 bases in between. This CDR3 has 18 residues. The DNA for the CDR3 is TGTGCCACCAGCAGGCACCCTGGCAACATACCGCAAAACAATGAGCAGTTCTTC. It yields the protein CATSRHPGNIPQNNEQFF.

The V call is TRBV5-6, the J call TRBJ2-1; 10 bases align to TRBD2. The CDR3 is 15 residues long. Looked up from germline, CDR1 is SGHDT and CDR2 is YYEEEE. V trimming: 3 bases; J trimming: 3 bases; junction bases outside the gene matches: 3. The CDR3: CASSSRTSGYNEQFF. In DNA, the CDR3 is TGTGCCAGCAGCTCCAGGACTAGCGGCTACAATGAGCAGTTCTTC.

This chain links TRBV28 with TRBJ2-5, with TRBD2 matching 7 bases. The J call may be faulty, since TRBJ2-7 better matches the DNA end. Germline CDR1 and CDR2: MDHEN and SYDVKM. The CDR3 has 14 amino acids. CDR3 amino acids: CATTPGRELDEQYF. Written as DNA, the CDR3 is TGTGCCACCACCCCGGGGCGGGAGTTGGACGAGCAGTACTTC.